This T cell receptor (beta chain) derives from a study of cytomegalovirus exposure and HLA in healthy donors. The PCR made use of 60 Vbeta and 13 Jbeta primers. The repertoire was sequenced with immunoSEQ multiplex PCR; TCRdb's copy has only in-frame clones and lacks some. The table gives roughly 220,000 clones; the top ten clones make up 1.1% of it. This receptor was taken from a girl aged 2 to 10 in good health and CMV-seropositive. The sample was PBMCs.

CDR3: CASSVSRHEAFF. CDR3 bases: TGTGCCAGCAGCGTCAGTAGACATGAAGCTTTCTTT. This rearrangement joins TRBV7-2 to TRBJ1-1, with unresolved D. The CDR3 is 12 residues long. The V gene's germline CDR1 is SGHTA and CDR2 FQGNSA. Trimming left V 5 bases short and J 7 bases short, with 11 bases between.